This TCR beta chain was recorded in a study of multiple sclerosis patients with progressive multifocal leukoencephalopathy. General observations from the study: Clones expanded at PML were already present before and during natalizumab. TRBV and TRBJ usage showed no common pattern when PML developed.

Time point defined: before natalizumab initiation. V lost 5 bases, J lost 1 base, and 14 bases lay in between. This CDR3 has 15 residues. Per the germline V gene, CDR1 is PRHDT and CDR2 is FYEKMQ (reference sequence). The count of this clone is one. Its antigen is not identified. TCRdb's table, derived via immunoSEQ multiplex PCR, lists solely in-frame clones and lacks some. The profile shows some 30,000 clones, roughly 91% of them singletons. The TCR was taken from a human donor with multiple sclerosis. The sequenced sample was PBMCs. The chain combines TRBV13 with TRBJ1-1; D uncertain. In DNA, the CDR3 is TGTGCCAGCAGCACCCTGACGTTGGGGAACACTGAAGCTTTCTTT. It yields the protein CASSTLTLGNTEAFF.